The next 13 T cell receptor beta chains were all read from a single sample in a study of CD8 T cells in Susac syndrome. With random hexamers, roughly 0.45 to 1 ug RNA was reverse transcribed. TCRdb reanalysed the immunoSEQ multiplex PCR reads using MiXCR and keeps one entry per CDR3 protein. This sample has about 53,000 distinct CDR3 sequences, with around 93% found just once. Material for sequencing was CD8+ T cells from PBMCs. The receptors come from a human donor with Susac syndrome.

Only one count was recorded for this clonotype. One end of the junction fails to match germline, which may point to a read error. The chain employs TRBV7-2 and TRBJ2-7; TRBD1 is a possible D gene (5 bases). The CDR3 totals 13 residues. Germline V gives CDR1 SGHTA, CDR2 FQGNSA. CDR3 sequence: CASSKPNTGSHFF. Here the CDR3 DNA reads TGTGCCAGCAGCAAGCCTAACACAGGAAGTCATTTCTTC. Together with reference TRBV7-2 and TRBJ2-7, the CDR3 gives the full variable domain: GAGVSQSPSNKVTEKGKDVELRCDPISGHTALYWYRQSLGQGLEFLIYFQGNSAPDKSGLPSDRFSAERTGGSVSTLTIQRTQQEDSAVYLCASSKPNTGSHFFGPGTRLTVT.

The chain is built from TRBV20-1 and TRBJ1-6, with 8 positions matching TRBD1. J lost 9 bases, V lost 3 bases, and 10 bases had no gene match. The CDR3 is 15 residues long. Germline V gene data show CDR1 as DFQATT and CDR2 as SNEGSKA (reference sequence). This CDR3 is CSARPGQGVGSPLHF. The CDR3 DNA reads as TGCAGTGCTAGGCCCGGACAGGGTGTCGGTTCACCCCTCCACTTT.

The chain is built from TRBV7-9 and TRBJ2-3; D is unclear. Germline CDR1 reads SEHNR; CDR2 reads FQNEAQ (reference sequence). The CDR3 spans 14 residues. V was clipped by 9 bases and J by 1 base, with 14 bases between them. CDR3 loop: CASWFWKGTDTQYF. The CDR3 DNA is TGTGCCAGTTGGTTCTGGAAAGGCACAGATACGCAGTATTTT.

The V gene is TRBV4-2, the J gene TRBJ2-1, with 9 nucleotides matching TRBD1. The CDR3 covers 14 residues. V was pared by 0 bases and J by 7 bases, with 1 base of the junction left unmatched. Germline V CDR1 and CDR2: LGHNA, YNFKEQ. For the CDR3, the DNA is TGTGCCAGCAGCCAAGAGGGGACAGGGAATGAGCAGTTCTTC. Protein product: CASSQEGTGNEQFF.

The gene calls are TRBV7-3 and TRBJ1-4, with D tentatively TRBD1 (5 bases). This CDR3 spans 13 amino acids. CDR1 SGHTA and CDR2 FQGTGA come from the germline V gene. V shed 5 bases and J shed 14 bases, with 18 bases lying between them. The CDR3 DNA follows: TGTGCCAGCAGCCCTACGGCAGGGTCGAGGCTGTTTTTT. It specifies CASSPTAGSRLFF.

The CDR3 bases are TGTGCCAGCAGCCAATGGTTAGCGGGGGACACCGGGGAGCTGTTTTTT. Its translation: CASSQWLAGDTGELFF. This chain joins TRBV3-1 and TRBJ2-2, with TRBD2 identical over 9 bases. The J segment lost 3 bases and the V segment lost 2 bases, leaving 4 bases of the junction unmatched. CDR1 LGHDT and CDR2 YNNKEL come from the germline V gene (reference sequence). The CDR3 consists of 16 residues.

The rearrangement joins TRBV12-3 or TRBV12-4 to TRBJ2-7; D is unresolved. V shed 4 bases and J shed 5 bases, with 21 bases lying between them. This CDR3 region has 16 residues. The CDR3 reads CASSSTYRGQGDEQYF. The CDR3 nucleotides are TGTGCCAGCAGTTCCACCTACCGCGGTCAAGGCGACGAGCAGTACTTC.

This chain connects TRBV12-3 or TRBV12-4 to TRBJ1-5; 7 positions match TRBD1. The CDR3 loop spans 14 amino acids. V was pared by 4 bases and J by 8 bases, with 8 bases of the junction left unmatched. The CDR3 loop reads CASSSGTVWEPQHF. The DNA of the CDR3 is TGTGCCAGCAGTTCCGGGACAGTTTGGGAGCCCCAGCATTTT.

Only one count was recorded for this clonotype. The CDR3 DNA follows: TGCGCCAGCAGCTTGGCAGCGAACACTGAAGCTTTCTTT. Its protein product is CASSLAANTEAFF. V usage is TRBV5-1 and J usage is TRBJ1-1; D remains unclear. Germline values: CDR1 SGHRS, CDR2 YFSETQ. This CDR3 is built from 13 residues. Trimming took off 0 bases at V and 1 base at J, with 4 bases between the two ends.

V usage is TRBV12-3 or TRBV12-4 and J usage is TRBJ2-1; 12 positions match TRBD2. This CDR3 has 14 amino acids. V shed 4 bases, J shed 6 bases, and the junction held 1 base outside the gene matches. This CDR3 reads CASSWTSGANEQFF. CDR3 nucleotide sequence: TGTGCCAGCAGTTGGACTAGCGGGGCCAATGAGCAGTTCTTC.

This clonotype has just one count. Germline and junction disagree at one end, which may indicate a read error. The chain carries TRBV20-1 and TRBJ1-3; no clear D gene. This CDR3 comprises 16 residues. Germline lookup yields CDR1 DFQATT and CDR2 SNEGSKA (reference sequence). CDR3 bases: TGCAATGCTAGAGGGTATCCAGGCCCCTCTGAAAACACCATATATTTT. Translation: CNARGYPGPSENTIYF.

The rearrangement joins TRBV7-2 to TRBJ2-5; 8 nucleotides agree with TRBD1. Looked up from germline, CDR1 is SGHTA and CDR2 is FQGNSA. The junction had 8 bases not matched to a gene; V was cut back by 4 bases and J by 4 bases. CDR3 length: 15 residues. This CDR3 reads CASSSYRGVGETQYF. DNA for the CDR3: TGTGCCAGCAGCTCCTACAGGGGGGTGGGAGAGACCCAGTACTTC.

The V gene is TRBV7-6, the J gene TRBJ2-1; D gene unclear. CDR3 length: 13 amino acids. CDR1 is SGHVS and CDR2 is FNYEAQ in the germline V gene. V lost 3 bases and J 6 bases, leaving 9 bases between the germline ends. This CDR3 is CASSFGGINEQFF. CDR3 DNA sequence: TGTGCCAGCAGCTTTGGTGGGATCAATGAGCAGTTCTTC.